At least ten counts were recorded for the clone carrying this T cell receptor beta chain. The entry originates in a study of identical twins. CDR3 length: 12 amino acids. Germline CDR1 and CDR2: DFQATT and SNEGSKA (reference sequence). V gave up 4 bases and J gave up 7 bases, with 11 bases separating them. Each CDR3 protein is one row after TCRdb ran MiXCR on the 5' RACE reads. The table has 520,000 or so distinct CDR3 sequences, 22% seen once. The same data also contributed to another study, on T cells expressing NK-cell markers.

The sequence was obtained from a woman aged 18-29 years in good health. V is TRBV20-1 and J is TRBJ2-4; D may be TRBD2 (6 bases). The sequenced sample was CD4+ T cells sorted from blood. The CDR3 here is CSAISGNNIQYF. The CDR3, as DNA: TGCAGTGCTATTAGCGGAAATAACATTCAGTACTTC.